Here is one T cell receptor (beta chain) with its context. The length of the CDR3 is 13 residues. Trimming removed 6 bases at V and 2 bases at J, with 8 bases between. CDR1 MDHEN and CDR2 SYDVKM come from the germline V gene. Assay: immunoSEQ multiplex PCR; the TCRdb copy retains only in-frame clones and omits some. Of over 100,000 clones listed, 70% to 80% were seen once; the top ten hold under 5%. This record comes from a study of blood T cell repertoires in COVID-19. Study information: The analysed material was cDNA or gDNA that came from T cells, B-cell-depleted T cells, or PBMCs.

Sequencing was performed on peripheral blood. The TCR originated in an elderly woman with acute or convalescent COVID-19. This chain connects TRBV28 to TRBJ1-5; possible D gene TRBD1, 6 bases. CDR3 nucleotides: TGTGCCAGCAGACAGGGCGGCAATCAGCCCCAGCATTTT. It codes for CASRQGGNQPQHF.